The clone carrying this TCR beta chain was detected only a few times. Antigen specificity is unknown. Primers included in the PCR were 60 Vbeta and 13 Jbeta primers. Sequencing was performed with immunoSEQ multiplex PCR; in TCRdb, only in-frame clones are kept and a portion is missing. The sample includes more than 150,000 clones, 84% seen only once; the top ten take about 0.39%. This sample is part of a study of cytomegalovirus exposure and HLA in healthy donors. Study summary: HLA-typed donors were the source of 86 million or so unique TCRs held in an early data release. Falling in the Caucasian-associated ancestry cluster were about four fifths of 398 genotyped donors. Study observations and caveats: Later, an analysis found that common viral pathogens appeared to be linked with several of the most significant clusters. About 87% or about 30% of the time was how often most TCR beta V segments were productive, according to an earlier analysis.

V gave up 7 bases and J gave up 1 base, with 14 bases separating them. Germline V gene sequence: CDR1 ENHRY, CDR2 SYGVKD. The CDR3 covers 14 residues. Sequenced input: PBMCs. The TCR was taken from a boy aged 2 to 10 in good health and CMV-seronegative. V is TRBV10-3 and J is TRBJ2-7; D gene unclear. CDR3 in amino acids: CAITSGTASYEQYF. The CDR3, as DNA: TGTGCCATCACCTCTGGCACCGCTTCCTACGAGCAGTACTTC.